The present TCR beta chain was sequenced within a study of CD8+CD57+ T cells in acquired aplastic anemia. Genomic DNA, serving as template, underwent TCR beta VDJ and CDR3 profiling. One entry per CDR3 protein results from TCRdb running MiXCR on the reads. This sample has 90,000 to 150,000 distinct CDR3 sequences, with over 55% found just once. This CDR3 contains 14 residues. Germline V gene sequence: CDR1 KGHDR, CDR2 SFDVKD. As concerns this clonotype: One junction end disagrees with the germline gene, perhaps due to a read error.

For sequencing, patients were chosen who had shown expansion of CD8+CD57+ cells by flow cytometry. The V and J genes are TRBV24-1 and TRBJ2-1; either TRBD1 or TRBD2 may fit D (6 bases each). The specimen sequenced was sorted CD4+, CD8+, or CD8+CD57+ T cells (not recorded which) from PBMCs. This clonotype originated in a human donor with aplastic anemia. CDR3: CATAGGGSYNEHFF. In DNA form, the CDR3 reads TGTGCCACCGCCGGAGGGGGGTCCTACAATGAGCATTTCTTC.